The clone carrying this TCR beta chain has just a few counts. What it recognizes is unknown. This entry belongs to a study of response to subunit inactivated influenza vaccine. Findings and caveats of the study: The authors suggested that few new T cells are recruited per seasonal influenza vaccination.

TCRdb processed the RT-PCR reads anew with MiXCR; each CDR3 protein has one entry. This sample yields roughly 460,000 distinct CDR3 sequences, of which 9.5% to 13% are seen a single time; about an eighth belongs to the top ten. The CDR3 has 17 residues. V lost 5 bases and J lost 6; bases outside the gene matches: 10. The V gene's germline CDR1 is SGHTA and CDR2 FQGNSA. This sequence was found in a man aged 50 to 60 who received an inactivated influenza vaccine. The sample in question was PBMCs from blood, obtained around seven weeks after vaccination. The rearrangement uses TRBV7-2 and TRBJ2-2, with 12 bases matching TRBD2. The CDR3 sequence: CASSETSGSLAAGELFF. The CDR3 bases are TGTGCCAGCAGCGAGACTAGCGGGAGTCTTGCTGCCGGGGAGCTGTTTTTT.